This is a list of T cell receptor beta chains from one sample in a study of T cells in Graves' hyperthyroidism and ophthalmopathy. TCRdb reanalysed the multiplex PCR reads using MiXCR and keeps one entry per CDR3 protein. The data show fewer than 450,000 distinct CDR3 sequences, 15% seen once. Sequences were obtained from blood. Receptors were obtained from a woman in her fifties or sixties with Graves' ophthalmopathy. CDR3s include the opening cysteine and the closing phenylalanine or tryptophan. D genes are given only for firm matches. Size is omitted from some rows. Given values are once, few, many or a class for expanded clones.

D gene	clone size	V gene	J gene	CDR3 DNA	CDR3 protein
-	many	TRBV12-3/TRBV12-4	TRBJ2-3	TGTGCCAGCAGTTTAAAGGCAGATTCTACGCAGTATTTT	CASSLKADSTQYF
TRBD2	many	TRBV12-5	TRBJ2-1	TGTGCTAGTGGTAACTACTTTGTAGCGGGGGAGATCAATGAGCAGTTCTTC	CASGNYFVAGEINEQFF
-	-	TRBV9	TRBJ2-5	TGTGCCAGCAGCGTAGGGACAAAGCAGACCCAGTACTTC	CASSVGTKQTQYF
-	many	TRBV28	TRBJ2-2	TGTGCCAGCAGACAGGACAACTCGAACACCGGGGAGCTGTTTTTT	CASRQDNSNTGELFF
TRBD2	-	TRBV9	TRBJ2-2	TGTGCCAGCAGTTCACGAATGGGACTAGCGGGAGGACGAACCGGGGAGCTGTTTTTT	CASSSRMGLAGGRTGELFF
TRBD1	few	TRBV29-1	TRBJ2-7	TGCAGCGTCGGACAGGGAGACGAGCAGTACTTC	CSVGQGDEQYF
-	few	TRBV27	TRBJ2-5	TGTGCCAGCAGTTATCAGGCCCAAGAGACCCAGTACTTC	CASSYQAQETQYF
-	many	TRBV20-1	TRBJ1-3	TGCAGTGCGAGAGGGGCGGGGAGGGACACCATATATTTT	CSARGAGRDTIYF
-	few	TRBV7-9	TRBJ1-2	TGTGCCAGCAGCTTTGGGGGCAACTATGGCTACACCTTC	CASSFGGNYGYTF
-	many	TRBV4-1	TRBJ1-4	TGCGCCAGCAGCCAAGTGGGTGTTGTTTCTGAAAAACTGTTTTTT	CASSQVGVVSEKLFF
-	-	TRBV2	TRBJ1-2	TGTGCCAGCAGTGATGTCGGGGGTTGGGTTGGCTACACCTTC	CASSDVGGWVGYTF
TRBD2	many	TRBV3-1	TRBJ2-7	TGTGCCAGCAGCCAAGATCGAGGACTAGCGGGTATACGGCAGTACTTC	CASSQDRGLAGIRQYF
-	-	TRBV5-6	TRBJ2-6	TGTGCCAGCAGCCCCCGACCCTGGTCCAACGTCCTGACTTTC	CASSPRPWSNVLTF
TRBD1	few	TRBV19	TRBJ1-1	TGTGCCAGTAGACCGAGGGGGCCGGTAACTGAAGCTTTCTTT	CASRPRGPVTEAFF
TRBD2	-	TRBV5-1	TRBJ2-3	TGCGCCAGCAGCTTGGCCGGCGGGAGGGCCGGAGATACGCAGTATTTT	CASSLAGGRAGDTQYF
TRBD1	few	TRBV24-1	TRBJ1-5	TGTGCCACCAGTGACAGGGACAGGGGCCCCAATCAGCCCCAGCATTTT	CATSDRDRGPNQPQHF
TRBD1	few	TRBV19	TRBJ1-1	TGTGCCAGTAGTATCCGGGGACAGGGTGAAGCTTTCTTT	CASSIRGQGEAFF
-	-	TRBV11-2	TRBJ2-5	TGTGCCAGCAGCTCCCGCGGGACAGCCATCGAAGAGACCCAGTACTTC	CASSSRGTAIEETQYF
TRBD1	many	TRBV7-9	TRBJ2-7	TGTGCCAGCAGCTCCCCTGGGACAGGGGACTACGAGCAGTACTTC	CASSSPGTGDYEQYF
TRBD2	many	TRBV10-1	TRBJ2-2	TGCGCCAGCAGTGAGGGGACTACGTCGAACACCGGGGAGCTGTTTTTT	CASSEGTTSNTGELFF
TRBD2	-	TRBV7-2	TRBJ2-1	TGTGCCAGCAGCCGAAGGACTAGCGGGATAAGCTCCTACAATGAGCAGTTCTTC	CASSRRTSGISSYNEQFF
-	many	TRBV18	TRBJ2-2	TGTGCCAGCTCACAACAGGGAGACACCGGGGAGCTGTTTTTT	CASSQQGDTGELFF
-	many	TRBV2	TRBJ2-7	TGTGCCACCTCCGGCGGGGCCTACGAGCAGTACTTC	CATSGGAYEQYF
-	few	TRBV3-1	TRBJ2-5	TGTGCCAGCAGCACTGAGGGTAGAAGGACCCAGTACTTC	CASSTEGRRTQYF
TRBD2	many	TRBV10-1	TRBJ2-1	TGCGCCAGCAGTGCCGGAGACAGCGGGAGTTCCTACAATGAGCAGTTCTTC	CASSAGDSGSSYNEQFF
TRBD1	-	TRBV5-1	TRBJ1-2	TGCGCCAGCGGCCCCCTGACAGGGAACTATGGCTACACCTTC	CASGPLTGNYGYTF
-	many	TRBV20-1	TRBJ2-3	TGCAGTGCTAGTGCCGGGGATACGCAGTATTTT	CSASAGDTQYF
-	many	TRBV7-9	TRBJ2-3	TGTGCCAGCAGCTTAGGAGACCCTGCAATGCCCCTAGATACGCAGTATTTT	CASSLGDPAMPLDTQYF
-	many	TRBV12-3/TRBV12-4	TRBJ2-5	TGTGCCAGCAGTTTAAGTCTGGAAGAGACCCAGTACTTC	CASSLSLEETQYF
TRBD1	-	TRBV19	TRBJ2-1	TGTGCCAGTAGACCTGGACAGGGCTCCTACAATGAGCAGTTCTTC	CASRPGQGSYNEQFF
-	-	TRBV19	TRBJ1-3	TGTGCCAGTAGTATGTCCAGGTCTGGAAACACCATATATTTT	CASSMSRSGNTIYF
TRBD2	many	TRBV3-1	TRBJ2-1	TGTGCCAGCAGCCAAACGGGAGGAGGGAGTATGAGTAATGAGCAGTTCTTC	CASSQTGGGSMSNEQFF
TRBD2	-	TRBV13	TRBJ2-7	TGTGCCAGCAGCCCGTCCGGGACTAGCGGGAGGGCATCCTCCTACGAGCAGTACTTC	CASSPSGTSGRASSYEQYF
TRBD1	-	TRBV19	TRBJ2-5	TGTGCCACTAAACCAAGATCGACCGGGACAGGGGAAAAGACCCAGTACTTC	CATKPRSTGTGEKTQYF
TRBD2	-	TRBV9	TRBJ2-3	TGTGCCAGCAGCGTAGTAGGTGTTGCGGGAGCTAGCACAGATACGCAGTATTTT	CASSVVGVAGASTDTQYF
-	many	TRBV11-2	TRBJ1-5	TGTGCCAGCAGCCGTGGTAGGGGGGGAGATCAGCCCCAGCATTTT	CASSRGRGGDQPQHF
-	many	TRBV18	TRBJ2-3	TGTGCCAGCTCACCATACGGCCTCACAGATACGCAGTATTTT	CASSPYGLTDTQYF
-	-	TRBV29-1	TRBJ2-1	TGCAGCGTTGATGCAGGACTTCTCAATGAGCAGTTCTTC	CSVDAGLLNEQFF
-	many	TRBV6-1	TRBJ2-7	TGTGCCAGCAGTGTGGCAGGTGCTTGGGAGCAGTACTTC	CASSVAGAWEQYF
TRBD2	many	TRBV24-1	TRBJ2-3	TGTGCCACCAGTGATTTGAGGCTAGCGGCTTCCGGCACAGATACGCAGTATTTT	CATSDLRLAASGTDTQYF
-	many	TRBV3-1	TRBJ2-7	TGTGCCAGCAGCCAAACCTTGGGCGAGCAGTACTTC	CASSQTLGEQYF
TRBD1	many	TRBV18	TRBJ2-7	TGTGCCAGCTCAAGAGGACAGGGTAGTGGCTACGAGCAGTACTTC	CASSRGQGSGYEQYF
-	many	TRBV27	TRBJ2-1	TGTGCCAGCAGTCCATCACCGGACGTTAACAATGAGCAGTTCTTC	CASSPSPDVNNEQFF
-	few	TRBV29-1	TRBJ2-7	TGCAGCGTTGAAGATCCAAAGTCCTACGAGCAGTACTTC	CSVEDPKSYEQYF
-	-	TRBV6-1	TRBJ2-5	TGTGCCAGCAGAAACCTTCCTGGGACTTACCAAGAGACCCAGTACTTC	CASRNLPGTYQETQYF
-	-	TRBV19	TRBJ1-1	TGTGCCAGTAGTAATAACTGGAACACTGAAGCTTTCTTT	CASSNNWNTEAFF
TRBD1	medium-sized	TRBV2	TRBJ2-1	TGTGCCACCCCCGGGACAGCCTACAATGAGCAGTTCTTC	CATPGTAYNEQFF
-	few	TRBV7-9	TRBJ1-1	TGTGCCAGCAGCTTGTCGACTTGGGACACTGAAGCTTTCTTT	CASSLSTWDTEAFF
-	many	TRBV15	TRBJ1-6	TGTGCCACCAGCAGAGATCGGAAATCACCCCTCCACTTT	CATSRDRKSPLHF
-	-	TRBV5-1	TRBJ2-7	TGCGCCAGCAGCGCCGATAACTACGAGCAGTACTTC	CASSADNYEQYF
TRBD2	many	TRBV20-1	TRBJ2-5	TGCAGTGCTAGAGAAAAGAGCGGGAGGGCCCGCCAGTACTTC	CSAREKSGRARQYF
TRBD1	many	TRBV3-1	TRBJ2-7	TGTGCCAGCAGCTACTCCGGGACAGGGGTCAACGAGCAGTACTTC	CASSYSGTGVNEQYF
TRBD2	many	TRBV3-1	TRBJ2-1	TGTGCCAGCGCTTCCCCGGGAGGATACAATGAGCAGTTCTTC	CASASPGGYNEQFF
-	many	TRBV28	TRBJ2-3	TGTGCCAGCAGTTTATATGGGGAGTGGGCGCAGTATTTT	CASSLYGEWAQYF
TRBD1	-	TRBV7-2	TRBJ2-5	TGTGCCAGCAGCCCCAACAGGGGACGGACCCAGTACTTC	CASSPNRGRTQYF
-	few	TRBV24-1	TRBJ2-2	TGTGCCACCAGCACCGAGGGGAACACCGGGGAGCTGTTTTTT	CATSTEGNTGELFF
-	few	TRBV6-2/TRBV6-3	TRBJ1-4	TGTGCCAGCAGTTGGCCCGGACAACCTGAAAAACTGTTTTTT	CASSWPGQPEKLFF
TRBD1	many	TRBV12-3/TRBV12-4	TRBJ1-5	TGTGCCAGCAGTCTCGGACAGGGGCGGCATTTT	CASSLGQGRHF
-	-	TRBV5-4	TRBJ2-1	TGTGCCAGCAGCTTGTCGGTTGGGTCCAGGGGCGGGAATGAGCAGTTCTTC	CASSLSVGSRGGNEQFF
TRBD2	-	TRBV2	TRBJ2-7	TGTGCCAGCAGTGAAGGGACTAGCGGAACCTACGAGCAGTACTTC	CASSEGTSGTYEQYF